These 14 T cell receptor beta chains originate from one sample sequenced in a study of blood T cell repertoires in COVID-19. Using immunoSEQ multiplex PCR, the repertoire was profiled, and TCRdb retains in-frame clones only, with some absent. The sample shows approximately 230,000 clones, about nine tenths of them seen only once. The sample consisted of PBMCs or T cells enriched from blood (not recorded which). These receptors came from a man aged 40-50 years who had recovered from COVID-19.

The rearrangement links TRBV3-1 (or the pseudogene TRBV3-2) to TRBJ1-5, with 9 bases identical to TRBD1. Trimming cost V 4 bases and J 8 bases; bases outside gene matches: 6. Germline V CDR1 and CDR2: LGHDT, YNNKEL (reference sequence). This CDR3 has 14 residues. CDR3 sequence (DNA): TGTGCCAGCAGCCGGGGACAGGGTGATGAGCCCCAGCATTTT. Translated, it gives CASSRGQGDEPQHF.

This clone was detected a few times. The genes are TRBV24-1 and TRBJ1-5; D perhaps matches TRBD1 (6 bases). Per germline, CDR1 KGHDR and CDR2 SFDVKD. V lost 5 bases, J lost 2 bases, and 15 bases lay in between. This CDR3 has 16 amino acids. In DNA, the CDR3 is TGTGCCACCAGTGTCTCCAGGGCAGGGGGCAATCAGCCCCAGCATTTT. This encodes CATSVSRAGGNQPQHF.

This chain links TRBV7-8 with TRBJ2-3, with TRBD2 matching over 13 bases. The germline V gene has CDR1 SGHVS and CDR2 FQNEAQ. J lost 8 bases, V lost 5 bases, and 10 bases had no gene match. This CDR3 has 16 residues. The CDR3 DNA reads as TGTGCCAGCAGCCCCCACCGGACTAGCGGGAGAGGTACGCAGTATTTT. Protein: CASSPHRTSGRGTQYF.

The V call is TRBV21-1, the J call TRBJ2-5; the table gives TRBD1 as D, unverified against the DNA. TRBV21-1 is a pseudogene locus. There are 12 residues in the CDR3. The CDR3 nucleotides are TGTGCCATCCAGACAGGGGTGGAGACCCAGTACTTC. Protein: CAIQTGVETQYF.

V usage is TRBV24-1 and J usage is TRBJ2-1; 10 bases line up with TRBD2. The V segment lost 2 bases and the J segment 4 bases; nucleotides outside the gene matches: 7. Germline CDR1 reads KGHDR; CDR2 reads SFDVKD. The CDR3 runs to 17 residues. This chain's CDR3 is CATSDSSGSLAYNEQFF. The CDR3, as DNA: TGTGCCACCAGTGATTCTAGCGGGAGTTTGGCATACAATGAGCAGTTCTTC.

The CDR3 here is CASRYAGEGETQYF. CDR3 DNA: TGTGCCAGCAGGTACGCGGGAGAAGGAGAGACCCAGTACTTC. This chain links TRBV27 with TRBJ2-5; 7 bases line up with TRBD2. Germline V gene sequence: CDR1 MNHEY, CDR2 SMNVEV (reference sequence). J lost 4 bases, V lost 6 bases, and 8 bases had no gene match. The CDR3 is 14 amino acids.

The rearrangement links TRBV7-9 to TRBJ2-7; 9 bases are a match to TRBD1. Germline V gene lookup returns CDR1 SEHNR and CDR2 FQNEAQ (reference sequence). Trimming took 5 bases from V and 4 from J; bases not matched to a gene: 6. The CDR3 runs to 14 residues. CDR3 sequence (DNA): TGTGCCAGCAGCACGTGGACAGGGGATTACGAGCAGTACTTC. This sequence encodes CASSTWTGDYEQYF.

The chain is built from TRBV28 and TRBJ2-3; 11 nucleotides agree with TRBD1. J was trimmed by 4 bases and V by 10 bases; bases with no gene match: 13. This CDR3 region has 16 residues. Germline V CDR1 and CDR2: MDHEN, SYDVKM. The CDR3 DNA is TGTGCCACCAGGGGGCCGGGACAGGGGGTTTCAGATACGCAGTATTTT. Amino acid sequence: CATRGPGQGVSDTQYF.

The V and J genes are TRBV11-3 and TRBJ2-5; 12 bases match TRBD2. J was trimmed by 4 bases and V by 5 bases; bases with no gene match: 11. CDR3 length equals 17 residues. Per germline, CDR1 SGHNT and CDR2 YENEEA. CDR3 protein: CASSLGTSGLRTETQYF. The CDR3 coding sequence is TGTGCCAGCAGCCTTGGGACTAGCGGGTTACGAACAGAGACCCAGTACTTC.

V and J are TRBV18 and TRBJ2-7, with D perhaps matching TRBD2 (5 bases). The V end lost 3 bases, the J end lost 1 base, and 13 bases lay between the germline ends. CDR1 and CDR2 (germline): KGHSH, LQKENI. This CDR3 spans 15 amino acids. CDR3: CASSPDYGSSYEQYF. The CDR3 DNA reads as TGTGCCAGCTCACCTGACTACGGTAGTTCCTACGAGCAGTACTTC.

The CDR3 region is CASSGGGATNEKLFF. The CDR3 nucleotides are TGTGCCAGCAGTGGGGGGGGAGCAACTAATGAAAAACTGTTTTTT. The chain is built from TRBV28 and TRBJ1-4; D perhaps matches TRBD1 (5 bases). Germline CDR1 reads MDHEN; CDR2 reads SYDVKM. CDR3 length equals 15 residues. Deletions cut 5 bases from V and 0 bases from J, with 10 bases between. The complete variable domain, with remaining parts taken from reference TRBV28 and TRBJ1-4, reads DVKVTQSSRYLVKRTGEKVFLECVQDMDHENMFWYRQDPGLGLRLIYFSYDVKMKEKGDIPEGYSVSREKKERFSLILESASTNQTSMYLCASSGGGATNEKLFFGSGTQLSVL.

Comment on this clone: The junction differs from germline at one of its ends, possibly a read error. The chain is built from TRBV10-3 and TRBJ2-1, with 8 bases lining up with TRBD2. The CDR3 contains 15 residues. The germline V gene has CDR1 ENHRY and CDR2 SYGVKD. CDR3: CAIKVGGDSYTEQFF. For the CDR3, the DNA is TGTGCCATCAAGGTCGGGGGGGATTCGTACACTGAGCAGTTCTTC.

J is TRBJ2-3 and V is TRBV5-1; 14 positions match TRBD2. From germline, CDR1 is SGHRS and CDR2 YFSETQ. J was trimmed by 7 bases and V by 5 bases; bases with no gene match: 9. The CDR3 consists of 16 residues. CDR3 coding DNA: TGCGCCAGCAGGCCAGAGGGACTAGCGGGAGTGAATACGCAGTATTTT. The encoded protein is CASRPEGLAGVNTQYF.

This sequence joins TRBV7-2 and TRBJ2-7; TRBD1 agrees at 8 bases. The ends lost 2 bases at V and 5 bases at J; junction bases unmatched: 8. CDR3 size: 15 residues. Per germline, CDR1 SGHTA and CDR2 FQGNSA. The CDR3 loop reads CASSLQTGEVHEQYF. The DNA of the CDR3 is TGTGCCAGCAGCTTACAGACAGGGGAAGTCCACGAGCAGTACTTC. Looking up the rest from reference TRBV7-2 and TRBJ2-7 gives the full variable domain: GAGVSQSPSNKVTEKGKDVELRCDPISGHTALYWYRQSLGQGLEFLIYFQGNSAPDKSGLPSDRFSAERTGGSVSTLTIQRTQQEDSAVYLCASSLQTGEVHEQYFGPGTRLTVT.